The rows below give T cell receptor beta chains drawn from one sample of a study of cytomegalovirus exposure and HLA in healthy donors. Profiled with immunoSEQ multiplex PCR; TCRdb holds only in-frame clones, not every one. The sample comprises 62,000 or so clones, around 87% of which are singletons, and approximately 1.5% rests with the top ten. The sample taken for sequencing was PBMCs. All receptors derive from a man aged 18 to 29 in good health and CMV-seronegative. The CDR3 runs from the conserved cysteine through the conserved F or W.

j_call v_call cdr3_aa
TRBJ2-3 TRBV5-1 CASSLGGHTQYF
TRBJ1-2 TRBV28 CASRGQVRGYTF
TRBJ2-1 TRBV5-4 CASSSKDSSEQFF
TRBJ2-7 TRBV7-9 CASSPRTGGSYEQYF
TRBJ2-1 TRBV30 CAWSRNEQFF
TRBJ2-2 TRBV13 CASSFPRVAGAGELFF
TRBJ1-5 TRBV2 CASGGGPQHF
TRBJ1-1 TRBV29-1 CSVVYMNTEAFF
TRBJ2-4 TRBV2 CASSGSGGLAKNIQYF
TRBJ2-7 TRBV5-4 CASSFGTGSAYEQYF
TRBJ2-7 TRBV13 CASSLRDRDYEQYF
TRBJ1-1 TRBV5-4 CASSLAGNTEAFF